The 22 T cell receptor beta chains listed next were all sequenced from one sample in a study of cytomegalovirus exposure and HLA in healthy donors. The PCR contained 60 Vbeta and 13 Jbeta primers. Sequencing was performed with immunoSEQ multiplex PCR; in TCRdb, only in-frame clones are kept and a portion is missing. The table lists 150,000 to 200,000 clones, around 85% of them singletons. The source material was PBMCs. The receptors were gathered from a young man in good health and CMV-seropositive.

The chain is built from TRBV27 and TRBJ1-6, with TRBD1 identical over 12 bases. From germline, CDR1 is MNHEY and CDR2 SMNVEV (reference sequence). J was trimmed by 9 bases and V by 4 bases; bases with no gene match: 1. CDR3 size: 14 residues. The CDR3 here is CASSWDRGLSPLHF. The CDR3 nucleotides are TGTGCCAGCAGTTGGGACAGGGGGCTTTCACCCCTCCACTTT.

The rearrangement links TRBV2 to TRBJ2-5, with 8 bases lining up with TRBD1. Looked up from germline, CDR1 is SNHLY and CDR2 is FYNNEI. The CDR3 sequence is 13 residues long. The V gene end was trimmed by 8 bases and the J gene end by 0 bases; junction bases not matched to a gene: 2. The CDR3 here is CASSQGDQETQYF. The CDR3 DNA follows: TGTGCCAGCTCACAGGGGGACCAAGAGACCCAGTACTTC.

V is TRBV7-2 and J is TRBJ1-1; 11 bases line up with TRBD1. The length of the CDR3 is 16 residues. Trimming cost V 3 bases and J 4 bases; bases outside gene matches: 7. The germline V gene has CDR1 SGHTA and CDR2 FQGNSA. The CDR3, as DNA: TGTGCCAGCAGCTTCGGACAGGGGGCAGTTAGCACTGAAGCTTTCTTT. This sequence encodes CASSFGQGAVSTEAFF.

Remarks on this clone: Since a much larger clone is just one base distant, this may be a read error. The chain is built from TRBV5-4 and TRBJ2-1; D remains unclear. Germline V gene data show CDR1 as SGHNT and CDR2 as YYREEE (reference sequence). The CDR3 has 13 residues. Trimming removed 3 bases from V and 4 bases from J, with 8 bases in between. The CDR3 spells CASSSNSYNEQFF. The CDR3 region has the DNA TGTGCCAGCAGCTCAAACAGTTACAATGAGCAGTTCTTC.

The rearrangement links TRBV9 to TRBJ2-2; 13 nucleotides line up with TRBD2. V shed 1 base, J shed 6 bases, and the junction held 0 bases outside the gene matches. CDR1 is SGDLS and CDR2 is YYNGEE in the germline V gene. The CDR3 is made up of 15 amino acids. The CDR3 reads CASSVTSGGAGELFF. The CDR3 DNA reads TGTGCCAGCAGCGTAACTAGCGGGGGGGCCGGGGAGCTGTTTTTT.

With respect to this clone: A read error may account for a junction end that differs from germline. The rearrangement uses TRBV30 and TRBJ1-1, with D possibly matching TRBD1 (6 bases). The CDR3 is 13 amino acids. The germline V gene has CDR1 GTSNPN and CDR2 SVGIG (reference sequence). CDR3: CAQRGGRDTEASF. The CDR3 DNA sequence: TGTGCCCAGAGGGGGGGGCGAGACACTGAAGCTTCCTTT.

The rearrangement links TRBV18 to TRBJ1-1; TRBD1 is a possible D gene (5 bases). The CDR3 has 15 amino acids. Germline V CDR1 and CDR2: KGHSH, LQKENI. The ends were cut back, 2 bases at V and 3 bases at J, with 13 bases in the middle. The CDR3 sequence is CASSPIRGKDTEAFF. CDR3 DNA: TGTGCCAGCTCACCAATCCGGGGGAAAGACACTGAAGCTTTCTTT.

In DNA form, the CDR3 reads TGTGCCAGCAGTTACTACGGGGCCTACGAGCAGTACTTC. Translation: CASSYYGAYEQYF. The chain uses TRBV6-5 and TRBJ2-7; D possibly corresponds to TRBD2 (5 bases). CDR1 and CDR2 (germline): MNHEY, SVGAGI. The CDR3 loop spans 13 amino acids. The V end lost 1 base, the J end lost 2 bases, and 6 bases lay between the germline ends.

V gene TRBV7-8 combines with J gene TRBJ2-7; no reliable D call. CDR1 is SGHVS, CDR2 FQNEAQ, per germline. CDR3 length: 17 amino acids. The ends were cut back, 0 bases at V and 0 bases at J, with 15 bases in the middle. This CDR3 is CASSLASWQEVSYEQYF. The CDR3 DNA follows: TGTGCCAGCAGCTTAGCCTCCTGGCAGGAAGTCTCCTACGAGCAGTACTTC.

The V and J genes are TRBV7-8 and TRBJ1-2, with a weak D call TRBD1 (5 bases). Looked up from germline, CDR1 is SGHVS and CDR2 is FQNEAQ. The V end lost 4 bases, the J end lost 5 bases, and 23 bases lay between the germline ends. The CDR3 runs to 17 residues. This CDR3 reads CASSSPTAREGRYGYTF. The DNA of the CDR3 is TGTGCCAGCAGCTCCCCTACGGCTCGGGAGGGGCGGTATGGCTACACCTTC.

This clone was picked up one time. CDR3 in DNA: TGTGCCAGCAGCTTGGCCGGGACAGGGATCCCAGATACGCAGTATTTT. This encodes CASSLAGTGIPDTQYF. V is TRBV5-6 and J is TRBJ2-3, with TRBD1 matching over 9 bases. J was trimmed by 4 bases and V by 0 bases; bases with no gene match: 6. The CDR3 is 16 residues long. CDR1 SGHDT and CDR2 YYEEEE come from the germline V gene.

The CDR3 region has the DNA TGTGCCATCAGTGAGCCAGAGGCCCGCTCCTACGAGCAGTACTTC. Amino acid sequence: CAISEPEARSYEQYF. The chain is built from TRBV10-3 and TRBJ2-7; the D is unclear. The CDR3 covers 15 residues. Germline V lookup: CDR1 ENHRY, CDR2 SYGVKD. Trimming cost V 2 bases and J 0 bases, with 11 bases left between them.

In its sample, this clone was seen a few times. The V gene is TRBV5-1, the J gene TRBJ2-7, with TRBD2 as a possible D gene (5 bases). Trimming removed 0 bases at V and 2 bases at J, with 6 bases between. CDR3 length equals 13 residues. Germline loops: CDR1 SGHRS, CDR2 YFSETQ. This CDR3 is CASSLDGAYEQYF. The CDR3 DNA sequence: TGCGCCAGCAGCTTGGACGGGGCCTACGAGCAGTACTTC.

The chain uses TRBV6-5 and TRBJ2-2; D unresolved. The V gene's germline CDR1 is MNHEY and CDR2 SVGAGI. Trimming took 7 bases from V and 7 from J, leaving 10 bases between them. This CDR3 comprises 12 residues. Written as DNA, the CDR3 is TGTGCCAGCACCGCAGCGTTCGGGGAGCTGTTTTTT. Amino acid sequence: CASTAAFGELFF.

The V gene is TRBV6-5, the J gene TRBJ2-7, with unresolved D. With 6 bases removed from V and 7 bases from J, the gap between germline ends came to 7 bases. This CDR3 is built from 10 residues. Germline V gene lookup returns CDR1 MNHEY and CDR2 SVGAGI. The CDR3 is CASSPQEQYF. The DNA of the CDR3 is TGTGCCAGCAGCCCGCAGGAGCAGTACTTC.

The rearrangement joins TRBV7-6 to TRBJ2-1, with 7 bases lining up with TRBD2. Germline lookup yields CDR1 SGHVS and CDR2 FNYEAQ. The CDR3 sequence is 17 residues long. The V gene end was trimmed by 4 bases and the J gene end by 3 bases; junction bases not matched to a gene: 12. CDR3 amino acids: CASSSSALAVSYNEQFF. CDR3 bases: TGTGCCAGCAGCTCTTCGGCCCTAGCGGTGAGCTACAATGAGCAGTTCTTC.

The chain combines TRBV18 with TRBJ2-3; no firm D call. V shed 1 base and J shed 0 bases, with 14 bases lying between them. Germline-derived CDR1 and CDR2 are KGHSH and LQKENI. The CDR3 spans 17 residues. Here the CDR3 reads CASSPRVRHTSTDTQYF. As DNA, the CDR3 is TGTGCCAGCTCACCACGAGTACGACATACTAGCACAGATACGCAGTATTTT.

V is TRBV4-2 and J is TRBJ2-7, with D unresolved. The CDR3 is 13 residues long. The germline V and J ends were trimmed by 1 base and 7 bases, with 11 bases remaining between them. Germline CDR1 reads LGHNA; CDR2 reads YNFKEQ. CDR3 amino acids: CASSQGPGGEQYF. CDR3 nucleotides: TGTGCCAGCAGCCAAGGTCCAGGTGGTGAGCAGTACTTC.

The rearrangement uses TRBV14 and TRBJ2-7, with D possibly being TRBD2 (6 bases). Per the germline V gene, CDR1 is SGHDN and CDR2 is FVKESK. V was cut by 5 bases and J by 2 bases, with 13 bases left in between. The CDR3 is 14 residues long. The CDR3 DNA reads TGTGCCAGCAGCTATGGGGGAGGTACCTACGAGCAGTACTTC. Protein: CASSYGGGTYEQYF.

This clone has more than one count but fewer than ten. This sequence joins TRBV2 and TRBJ2-7, with TRBD2 matching 7 bases. Germline lookup yields CDR1 SNHLY and CDR2 FYNNEI. The trim removed 7 bases at V and 4 bases at J, leaving 4 bases unmatched. This CDR3 spans 12 amino acids. CDR3 nucleotides: TGTGCCAGCACCGGGGAGGGGTACGAGCAGTACTTC. Translation: CASTGEGYEQYF. The full variable domain, completed using reference TRBV2 and TRBJ2-7, is EPEVTQTPSHQVTQMGQEVILRCVPISNHLYFYWYRQILGQKVEFLVSFYNNEISEKSEIFDDQFSVERPDGSNFTLKIRSTKLEDSAMYFCASTGEGYEQYFGPGTRLTVT.

The V gene is TRBV9, the J gene TRBJ2-2; 7 bases map to TRBD2. J gave up 1 base and V 4 bases, and 7 bases lay outside the gene matches. CDR3 size: 16 residues. Germline-derived CDR1 and CDR2 are SGDLS and YYNGEE. The CDR3 protein is CASSSGEGRNTGELFF. The CDR3, as DNA: TGTGCCAGCAGCAGCGGGGAGGGGAGGAACACCGGGGAGCTGTTTTTT. The full variable domain, rest sourced from reference TRBV9 and TRBJ2-2, is DSGVTQTPKHLITATGQRVTLRCSPRSGDLSVYWYQQSLDQGLQFLIQYYNGEERAKGNILERFSAQQFPDLHSELNLSSLELGDSALYFCASSSGEGRNTGELFFGEGSRLTVL.

The V gene is TRBV9, the J gene TRBJ2-1; D gene ambiguous. The V gene's germline CDR1 is SGDLS and CDR2 YYNGEE. CDR3 length equals 14 residues. Trimming pared 0 bases from V and 7 bases from J, leaving 11 bases between. CDR3 nucleotide sequence: TGTGCCAGCAGCGTAGCTACGAAGAGTAATGAGCAGTTCTTC. This translates into CASSVATKSNEQFF.